This passage covers 17 T cell receptor beta chains from one sample sequenced in a study of cytomegalovirus exposure and HLA in healthy donors. Primers included in the PCR were 60 Vbeta and 13 Jbeta primers. TCRdb keeps only in-frame clones here, not all; method: immunoSEQ multiplex PCR. Recorded for this sample: approximately 75,000 clones. The source material was PBMCs. The receptors shown here come from a man between 35 and 55 years old in good health and CMV-seronegative.

The CDR3 bases are TGTGCCAGCAGTTCCCGCCGGGTCAATGAGCAGTTCTTC. It is translated as CASSSRRVNEQFF. The chain is built from TRBV28 and TRBJ2-1; D is ambiguous. The germline V gene encodes CDR1 MDHEN and CDR2 SYDVKM. V gave up 4 bases and J gave up 6 bases, with 10 bases separating them. The CDR3 runs to 13 residues.

J is TRBJ2-4 and V is TRBV5-6; D ambiguous. V was clipped by 0 bases and J by 9 bases, with 7 bases between them. Germline loops: CDR1 SGHDT, CDR2 YYEEEE. The CDR3 extends over 12 amino acids. Here the CDR3 reads CASSLGAAIQYF. For the CDR3, the DNA is TGTGCCAGCAGCTTGGGGGCTGCCATTCAGTACTTC.

The rearrangement joins TRBV5-8 to TRBJ1-3; D gene ambiguous. V was clipped by 2 bases and J by 7 bases, with 7 bases between them. CDR3 size: 12 residues. CDR1 and CDR2 from the germline V gene are SGHTS and YDEGEE. CDR3 sequence reads: CASSFSGNTIYF. CDR3 coding DNA: TGTGCCAGCAGCTTCTCCGGGAACACCATATATTTT.

V usage is TRBV15 and J usage is TRBJ2-7; 7 nucleotides agree with TRBD1. Looked up from germline, CDR1 is LNHNV and CDR2 is YYDKDF (reference sequence). The CDR3 runs to 15 residues. V was pared by 0 bases and J by 6 bases, with 8 bases of the junction left unmatched. Written as DNA, the CDR3 is TGTGCCACCAGCAGAGAGTCACAGGGGCTCTCCGAGCAGTACTTC. As protein: CATSRESQGLSEQYF.

The chain is built from TRBV18 and TRBJ2-2; a possible D gene is TRBD1 (6 bases). Trimming left V 3 bases short and J 6 bases short, with 11 bases between. The germline CDR1 and CDR2 sequences are KGHSH and LQKENI. This CDR3 region has 14 residues. CDR3 in DNA: TGTGCCAGCTCACCGAGACAGGAATCCGGGGAGCTGTTTTTT. Translating it yields CASSPRQESGELFF.

The rearrangement joins TRBV15 to TRBJ2-3; 9 positions match TRBD2. V lost 4 bases to trimming and J lost 1 base; unmatched junction nucleotides: 3. In germline, CDR1 is LNHNV, CDR2 YYDKDF (reference sequence). This CDR3 has 15 amino acids. The CDR3 DNA follows: TGTGCCACCAGCAATAGCGGGGGCCGCACAGATACGCAGTATTTT. Its protein is CATSNSGGRTDTQYF.

This chain connects TRBV9 to TRBJ1-5; the D is unclear. V was clipped by 0 bases and J by 4 bases, with 11 bases between them. Germline V gene lookup returns CDR1 SGDLS and CDR2 YYNGEE. The CDR3 is 15 amino acids. CDR3 DNA sequence: TGTGCCAGCAGCGTAGATCCGGCGGGGAATCAGCCCCAGCATTTT. It encodes CASSVDPAGNQPQHF.

The V and J genes are TRBV19 and TRBJ2-5; 12 bases agree with TRBD2. The ends lost 6 bases at V and 1 base at J; junction bases unmatched: 6. The CDR3 contains 16 residues. The germline V gene encodes CDR1 LNHDA and CDR2 SQIVND (reference sequence). The CDR3 here is CASRPSGGAPQETQYF. CDR3 bases: TGTGCCAGTAGGCCTAGCGGGGGGGCCCCCCAAGAGACCCAGTACTTC.

The chain is built from TRBV7-6 and TRBJ2-2; 9 bases fit TRBD1. Germline CDR1 SGHVS, CDR2 FNYEAQ. Unmatched junction bases numbered 6, after V lost 1 base and J lost 6 bases. This CDR3 has 16 amino acids. CDR3 residues: CASSLVQGAGAGELFF. DNA of the CDR3: TGTGCCAGCAGCTTAGTACAGGGGGCCGGGGCCGGGGAGCTGTTTTTT.

The J gene is TRBJ2-7, the V gene TRBV7-9, with 8 bases lining up with TRBD1. The germline V gene encodes CDR1 SEHNR and CDR2 FQNEAQ (reference sequence). With 5 bases clipped from V and 5 bases from J, the junction kept 5 bases outside the gene matches. This CDR3 comprises 13 residues. Here the CDR3 reads CASSSGQGDEQYF. DNA of the CDR3: TGTGCCAGCAGCAGTGGACAGGGAGACGAGCAGTACTTC.

The rearrangement links TRBV30 to TRBJ1-5; D might be TRBD1 (6 bases). Germline V CDR1 and CDR2: GTSNPN, SVGIG (reference sequence). The CDR3 extends over 16 amino acids. V shed 0 bases and J shed 0 bases, with 12 bases lying between them. This CDR3 is CAWSVRDNYSNQPQHF. In DNA, the CDR3 is TGTGCCTGGAGTGTACGGGACAACTATAGCAATCAGCCCCAGCATTTT.

The chain joins TRBV5-1 to TRBJ2-1, with 10 bases lining up with TRBD2. Trimming removed 3 bases from V and 9 bases from J; junction bases left unmatched: 12. The length of the CDR3 is 16 residues. CDR1 and CDR2 from the germline V gene are SGHRS and YFSETQ. For the CDR3, the DNA is TGCGCCAGCAGCTCAGTTAGCGGGGGGCCCTCGGGTGAGCAGTTCTTC. Translation gives CASSSVSGGPSGEQFF.

The chain couples TRBV7-9 to TRBJ2-7; possibly TRBD2 for D (5 bases). The CDR3 covers 15 residues. V lost 7 bases to trimming and J lost 3 bases, with 19 bases between them. The germline V gene has CDR1 SEHNR and CDR2 FQNEAQ (reference sequence). As DNA, the CDR3 is TGTGCCAGCAACCAGTTGGGGAGCGGAGACTACGAGCAGTACTTC. It is translated as CASNQLGSGDYEQYF.

This chain joins TRBV9 and TRBJ1-4; 7 bases fit TRBD1. Trimming at V came to 3 bases and at J to 2 bases, leaving 10 bases not matched to a gene. The CDR3 runs 17 residues. The germline gives CDR1 SGDLS, CDR2 YYNGEE. The CDR3, as DNA: TGTGCCAGCAGCGGCCCTATCGGGACAGCTACTAATGAAAAACTGTTTTTT. Translation gives CASSGPIGTATNEKLFF.

The chain uses TRBV9 and TRBJ1-5; weak D call: TRBD1 (5 bases). Germline-derived CDR1 and CDR2 are SGDLS and YYNGEE. This CDR3 region has 14 residues. With 0 bases removed from V and 5 bases from J, the gap between germline ends came to 9 bases. In nucleotides, the CDR3 is TGTGCCAGCAGCGTAGCTGACAGCTATCAGCCCCAGCATTTT. This gives the protein CASSVADSYQPQHF.

This chain uses TRBV5-1 with TRBJ1-5; TRBD1 might be the D (5 bases). The CDR3 is made up of 17 amino acids. Trimming removed 1 base at V and 2 bases at J, with 16 bases between. Germline loops: CDR1 SGHRS, CDR2 YFSETQ. The CDR3: CASSLLALGHGNQPQHF. Here the CDR3 DNA reads TGCGCCAGCAGCTTGTTGGCCTTGGGGCATGGCAATCAGCCCCAGCATTTT. Full variable domain (missing parts from reference TRBV5-1 and TRBJ1-5): KAGVTQTPRYLIKTRGQQVTLSCSPISGHRSVSWYQQTPGQGLQFLFEYFSETQRNKGNFPGRFSGRQFSNSRSEMNVSTLELGDSALYLCASSLLALGHGNQPQHFGDGTRLSIL.

The chain uses TRBV5-4 and TRBJ2-3, with 7 bases matching TRBD1. J lost 4 bases, V lost 3 bases, and 2 bases had no gene match. The germline CDR1 and CDR2 sequences are SGHNT and YYREEE (reference sequence). The CDR3 sequence is 13 residues long. The CDR3 DNA follows: TGTGCCAGCAGCTCTACAGGGGCAGATACGCAGTATTTT. The encoded protein is CASSSTGADTQYF.